One and the same sample provided the 11 T cell receptor beta chains below, sequenced in a study of shared clonotypes between healthy human individuals. Data came from immunoSEQ multiplex PCR; TCRdb stores just in-frame clones and leaves some out. Here the sample spans hundreds of thousands of clones, 90% to 97% being singletons. CD45RO-negative, CCR7-selected cells formed the naive CD8 fraction, which excluded terminally differentiated effector memory CD45RA+ cells. The source material was naive CD8+ T cells sorted from blood. These receptors all come from a man aged 25-45 years in good health.

V usage is TRBV7-9 and J usage is TRBJ2-7; D is possibly TRBD1 or TRBD2 (5 bases each). The CDR3 covers 13 residues. The germline V and J ends were trimmed by 4 bases and 4 bases, with 11 bases remaining between them. Germline loops: CDR1 SEHNR, CDR2 FQNEAQ (reference sequence). CDR3 protein: CASSSRDLYEQYF. The CDR3 region has the DNA TGTGCCAGCAGCTCCCGGGACCTTTACGAGCAGTACTTC. Together with reference TRBV7-9 and TRBJ2-7, the CDR3 gives the full variable domain: DTGVSQNPRHKITKRGQNVTFRCDPISEHNRLYWYRQTLGQGPEFLTYFQNEAQLEKSRLLSDRFSAERPKGSFSTLEIQRTEQGDSAMYLCASSSRDLYEQYFGPGTRLTVT.

V and J are TRBV28 and TRBJ2-3, with D tentatively TRBD1 or TRBD2 (5 bases each). Germline CDR1 reads MDHEN; CDR2 reads SYDVKM. The germline V and J ends were trimmed by 2 bases and 0 bases, with 12 bases remaining between them. CDR3 length equals 16 residues. The CDR3 spells CASSLNPGASTDTQYF. The CDR3 coding sequence is TGTGCCAGCAGTTTAAATCCCGGGGCAAGCACAGATACGCAGTATTTT.

The rearrangement links TRBV14 to TRBJ2-7; D call uncertain. CDR1 and CDR2 from the germline V gene are SGHDN and FVKESK. This CDR3 has 13 amino acids. V was trimmed by 1 base and J by 7 bases, leaving 11 bases between them. This chain's CDR3 is CASSQVAVGEQYF. Here the CDR3 DNA reads TGTGCCAGCAGCCAAGTGGCCGTGGGGGAGCAGTACTTC.

The rearrangement joins TRBV27 to TRBJ2-1; TRBD1 is a possible D gene (6 bases). The CDR3 runs 15 residues. The germline V and J ends were trimmed by 4 bases and 5 bases, with 15 bases remaining between them. Germline V CDR1 and CDR2: MNHEY, SMNVEV (reference sequence). CDR3 nucleotide sequence: TGTGCCAGCAGTTCCGGGACACAGGGTAACAATGAGCAGTTCTTC. Protein: CASSSGTQGNNEQFF.

The genes are TRBV9 and TRBJ2-1, with 12 positions matching TRBD2. V was clipped by 0 bases and J by 8 bases; unmatched bases: 9. This CDR3 is 17 amino acids long. CDR1 is SGDLS, CDR2 YYNGEE, per germline. CDR3 sequence (DNA): TGTGCCAGCAGCGTAGTAGGCTCTAGCGGGAGGGCCGATGAGCAGTTCTTC. Protein sequence: CASSVVGSSGRADEQFF.

V is TRBV29-1 and J is TRBJ2-1; 7 bases match TRBD2. CDR1 SQVTM and CDR2 ANQGSEA come from the germline V gene. There are 14 residues in the CDR3. The V gene end was trimmed by 7 bases and the J gene end by 7 bases; junction bases not matched to a gene: 13. CDR3 sequence (DNA): TGCAGCGGTGGGAGGGGCCTGGGAGGGAATGAGCAGTTCTTC. Amino acid sequence: CSGGRGLGGNEQFF.

The chain employs TRBV4-3 and TRBJ2-7; no clear D gene. The V end lost 0 bases, the J end lost 0 bases, and 9 bases lay between the germline ends. The CDR3 spans 15 residues. The germline CDR1 and CDR2 sequences are LGHNA and YSLEER. In nucleotides, the CDR3 is TGCGCCAGCAGCCAAGATCGGCATTCCTCCTACGAGCAGTACTTC. Protein: CASSQDRHSSYEQYF.

The V call is TRBV2, the J call TRBJ2-1; D remains ambiguous. The ends were cut back, 7 bases at V and 8 bases at J, with 12 bases in the middle. The CDR3 has 12 amino acids. The germline V gene has CDR1 SNHLY and CDR2 FYNNEI. In DNA form, the CDR3 reads TGTGCCAGCATGGACCGATGGCATGAGCAGTTCTTC. This gives the protein CASMDRWHEQFF.

The rearrangement links TRBV2 to TRBJ2-1, with a weak D call TRBD2 (5 bases). The germline gives CDR1 SNHLY, CDR2 FYNNEI. The CDR3 spans 15 residues. V dropped 5 bases and J dropped 5 bases, with 16 bases sitting between them. CDR3 DNA: TGTGCCAGCAGTTTTACCGGACTCCAAGACAATGAGCAGTTCTTC. Protein product: CASSFTGLQDNEQFF.

V gene TRBV6-5 combines with J gene TRBJ1-5; 8 bases match TRBD1. Per the germline V gene, CDR1 is MNHEY and CDR2 is SVGAGI. V dropped 2 bases and J dropped 4; count of bases not matched to a gene: 4. The CDR3 length is 15 residues. The CDR3 bases are TGTGCCAGCAGTTACGGGACAGGACTGAATCAGCCCCAGCATTTT. Amino acids: CASSYGTGLNQPQHF.

This chain connects TRBV7-8 to TRBJ2-1; D is unresolved. CDR1 is SGHVS, CDR2 FQNEAQ, per germline. V was cut by 6 bases and J by 15 bases, with 9 bases left in between. The CDR3 has 9 amino acids. The CDR3 DNA is TGTGCCAGCAGACGGCCAGGGTTCTTC. It codes for CASRRPGFF.